This T cell receptor beta chain originates from a study of Ad26.COV2.S vaccination and SARS-CoV-2 variants. The method was immunoSEQ multiplex PCR; TCRdb's version includes in-frame clones alone and lacks a portion of them. The profile shows more than 300,000 clones, about 86% of them singletons. Notes on the study in general: Researchers reported similar non-spike TCR breadth in vaccine and placebo recipients.

With 2 bases removed from V and 2 bases from J, the gap between germline ends came to 10 bases. The CDR3 is made up of 15 amino acids. Germline V CDR1 and CDR2: KGHSH, LQKENI. This clone was seen a single time. Its target is unknown. Treatment defined: around 19 received Ad26.COV2.S at low or high dose, single or two shots; about 5 received placebo; per-sample allocation not given. Sample collection was performed on day 63 after the first vaccine or placebo injection. Immunization relied on an Ad26 vector, which expressed Wuhan-strain SARS-CoV-2 spike. The source was peripheral blood, collected in a trial of Ad26.COV2.S vaccine versus placebo. This chain connects TRBV18 to TRBJ1-3; no clear D. The source of this sequence is a person between 18 and 60 years old who received the Ad26.COV2.S COVID-19 vaccine or a placebo. Here the CDR3 reads CASSPSPPPGNTIYF. The CDR3 bases are TGTGCCAGCTCACCAAGCCCCCCGCCTGGAAACACCATATATTTT.